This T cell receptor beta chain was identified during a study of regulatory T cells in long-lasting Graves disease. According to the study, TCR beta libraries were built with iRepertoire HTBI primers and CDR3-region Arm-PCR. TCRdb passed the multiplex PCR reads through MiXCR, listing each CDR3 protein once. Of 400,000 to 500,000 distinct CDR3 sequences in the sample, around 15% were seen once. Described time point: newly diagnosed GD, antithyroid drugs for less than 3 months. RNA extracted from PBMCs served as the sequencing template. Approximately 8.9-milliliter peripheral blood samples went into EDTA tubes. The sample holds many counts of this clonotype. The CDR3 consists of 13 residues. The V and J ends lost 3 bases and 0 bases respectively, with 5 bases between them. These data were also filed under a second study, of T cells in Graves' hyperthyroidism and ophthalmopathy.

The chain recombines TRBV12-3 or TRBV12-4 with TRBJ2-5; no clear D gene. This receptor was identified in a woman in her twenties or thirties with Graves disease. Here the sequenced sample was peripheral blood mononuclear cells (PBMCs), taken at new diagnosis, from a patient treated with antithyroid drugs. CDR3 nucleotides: TGTGCCAGCAGTTTCCTAGACCAAGAGACCCAGTACTTC. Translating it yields CASSFLDQETQYF.